This T cell receptor beta chain was captured by sequencing in a study of shared clonotypes between healthy human individuals. Study-wide results and limits: Compared with memory subsets, naive subsets generally had larger estimated richness.

Per the germline V gene, CDR1 is SGHDN and CDR2 is FVKESK. This CDR3 contains 12 residues. Trimming cost V 3 bases and J 3 bases, with 2 bases left between them. Naive CD8 cells lacked CD45RO and underwent positive selection for CCR7, leaving out terminally differentiated effector memory CD45RA+ cells. On this clone itself: Its target is not known.

The data were produced by immunoSEQ multiplex PCR, yet TCRdb's version contains in-frame clones alone and is incomplete. The table includes some 800,000 clones, about 92% detected once. The sequenced sample was naive CD8+ T cells sorted from blood. The receptor was isolated from a man aged 30-40 years in good health. The gene calls are TRBV14 and TRBJ2-2; D unresolved. The CDR3 DNA reads as TGTGCCAGCAGCCAGGACACCGGGGAGCTGTTTTTT. This encodes CASSQDTGELFF.